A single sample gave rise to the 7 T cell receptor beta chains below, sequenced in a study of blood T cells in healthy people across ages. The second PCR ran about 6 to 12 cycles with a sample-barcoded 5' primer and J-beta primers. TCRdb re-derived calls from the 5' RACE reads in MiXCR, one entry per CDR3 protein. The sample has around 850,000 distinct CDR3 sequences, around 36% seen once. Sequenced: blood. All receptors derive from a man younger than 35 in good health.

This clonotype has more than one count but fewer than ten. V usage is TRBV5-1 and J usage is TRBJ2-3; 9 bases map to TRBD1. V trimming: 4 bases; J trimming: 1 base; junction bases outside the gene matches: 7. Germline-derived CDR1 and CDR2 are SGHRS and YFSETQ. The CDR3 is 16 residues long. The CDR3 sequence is CASSLGQGTGTDTQYF. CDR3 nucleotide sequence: TGCGCCAGCAGCCTCGGACAGGGGACGGGCACAGATACGCAGTATTTT.

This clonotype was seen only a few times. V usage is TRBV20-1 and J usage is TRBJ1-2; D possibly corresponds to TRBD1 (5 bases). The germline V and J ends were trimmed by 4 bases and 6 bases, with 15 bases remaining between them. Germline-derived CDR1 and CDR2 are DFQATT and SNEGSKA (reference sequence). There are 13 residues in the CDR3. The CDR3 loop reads CSATSGRSDGYTF. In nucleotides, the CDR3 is TGCAGTGCTACCTCGGGGCGCTCCGATGGCTACACCTTC.

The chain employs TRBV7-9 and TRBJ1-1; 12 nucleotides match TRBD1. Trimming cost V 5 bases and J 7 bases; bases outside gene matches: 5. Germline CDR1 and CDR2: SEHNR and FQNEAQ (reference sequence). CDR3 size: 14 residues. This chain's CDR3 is CASSTGQGAGEAFF. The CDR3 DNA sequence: TGTGCCAGCAGCACGGGACAGGGGGCGGGTGAAGCTTTCTTT.

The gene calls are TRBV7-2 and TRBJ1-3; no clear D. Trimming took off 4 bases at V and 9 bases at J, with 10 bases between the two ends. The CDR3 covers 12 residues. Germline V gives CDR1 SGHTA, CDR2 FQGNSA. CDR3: CASSSRRGTIYF. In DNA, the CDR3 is TGTGCCAGCAGCTCTCGGCGGGGCACCATATATTTT. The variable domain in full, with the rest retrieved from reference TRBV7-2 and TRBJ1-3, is GAGVSQSPSNKVTEKGKDVELRCDPISGHTALYWYRQSLGQGLEFLIYFQGNSAPDKSGLPSDRFSAERTGGSVSTLTIQRTQQEDSAVYLCASSSRRGTIYFGEGSWLTVV.

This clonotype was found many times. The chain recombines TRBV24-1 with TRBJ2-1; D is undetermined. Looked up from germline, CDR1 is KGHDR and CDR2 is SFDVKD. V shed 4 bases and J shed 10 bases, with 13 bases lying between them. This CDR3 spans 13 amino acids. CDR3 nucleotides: TGTGCCACCAGTGAACCCCGGGCGACAGAGCAGTTCTTC. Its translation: CATSEPRATEQFF.

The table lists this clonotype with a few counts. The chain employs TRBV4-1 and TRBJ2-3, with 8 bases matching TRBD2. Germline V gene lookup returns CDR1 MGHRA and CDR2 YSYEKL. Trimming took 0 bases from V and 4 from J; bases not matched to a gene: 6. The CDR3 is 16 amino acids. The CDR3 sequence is CASSQDAGGGADTQYF. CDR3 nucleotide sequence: TGCGCCAGCAGCCAAGATGCGGGGGGAGGGGCAGATACGCAGTATTTT.

The DNA for the CDR3 is TGCGCCAGCAGCTTGGGCCAGACAGGAACAGCTGGGGCCAACGTCCTGACTTTC. Translated, it gives CASSLGQTGTAGANVLTF. V gene TRBV5-1 combines with J gene TRBJ2-6, with D possibly TRBD1 on 6 matching bases. This CDR3 region has 18 residues. V was cut by 0 bases and J by 2 bases, with 15 bases left in between. Per germline, CDR1 SGHRS and CDR2 YFSETQ.